This TCR beta chain was identified in a study of sequential checkpoint blockade in melanoma. Study context: First-line arms were nivolumab then ipilimumab, or the reverse, randomized 1:1. Both treatment sequences were followed by maintenance nivolumab.

Treatment denoted: randomized to nivolumab then ipilimumab (arm A) or the reverse (arm B). Patients had received no earlier DNA-damaging chemotherapy. Live CD3+CD8+ CD19− CD56− cells were sorted from PBMCs. Only in-frame clones appear in the TCRdb table, and some are missing; sequencing was by immunoSEQ multiplex PCR. The sample holds about 29,000 clones, about 72% seen once. A single count supports this clone. There are 12 residues in the CDR3. Germline V lookup: CDR1 SGHKS, CDR2 YYEKEE (reference sequence). The V end was cut by 4 bases, the J end by 3 bases, with 6 bases between. The sequenced sample was CD8+ T cells sorted from blood (inferred from file names), obtained from a patient given nivolumab and ipilimumab in sequence. This TCR came from a human donor with melanoma. The V gene is TRBV5-5, the J gene TRBJ2-3; tentatively, D is TRBD1 (5 bases). This CDR3 reads CASSRQTDTQYF. CDR3 nucleotides: TGTGCCAGCAGCCGACAGACAGATACGCAGTATTTT.